This T cell receptor beta chain appears in the sequencing data of a study of STAT3 mutations in large granular lymphocyte leukemia (dated by TCRdb to between 2018 and 2021). A note on the overall study: Roughly half of the T-LGLL patients who were sequenced longitudinally carried canonical activating STAT3 mutations. Over half of the T-LGLL patients were given one or more immunosuppressive therapy regimens, and 40% of those treated had a hematologic response. Patients with T-cell large granular lymphocyte leukemia underwent serial deep sequencing of TCRbeta CDR3 and STAT3 to reconstruct clonal hierarchy and dynamics. From an initial cohort of 207 LGL patients, roughly 17 representative T-LGLL cases were selected for longitudinal TCRbeta and STAT3 sequencing. As controls, the study also included longitudinal sequencing of a couple of patients with natural killer LGL leukemia. Each patient was sequenced at an average of approximately 4 time points, ranging from 2 to 8 samplings.

This clone was seen a handful of times. Its antigen remains unidentified. Per-base quality was not reported, and no clone a single base away is much larger than it. TCRbeta libraries were sequenced on an Illumina MiSeq, and an average of around 41,000 productive templates per sample was obtained. TCRbeta CDR3 libraries were generated with the immunoSEQ assay using multiplex PCR amplification. On the authors' methods: Following a previously defined approach, repertoire diversity was calculated, and values close to 0 point to extremely monoclonal samples. TCRdb limited this immuneACCESS table to in-frame rearrangements with V and J called. A share of clones is missing; checked studies link under half to unresolved V genes, and the rest is unexplained. The DNA was the basis for D and trimming; V, J and clone size are from that table. The sample includes about 4,300 clones, with under 55% observed a single time. More than 80% of the sample comes from the top ten.

The research as a whole found: In several patients, dominant TCR clone burden exceeded STAT3 mutant burden, suggesting STAT3 mutation arose secondarily within a pre-expanded clone. Linking therapy response to changes in TCR clonal burden was complicated by variable intervals between samplings and by differing treatment regimens. TCR clonotype switching after therapy was observed in 6 of 18 patients, and all newly emerging clones were found to be STAT3 wild type. At least one immunodominant TCRbeta clonotype was identified in every T-LGLL patient, and multiple immunodominant subclonotypes were identified in about half of the T-LGLL patients. Since codominant clonotypes persisted in some patients, a small but highly pathogenic clone may have gone undetected. Because no samples were available when a clone first appeared, clonal expansion was inferred from samplings taken at other points.

Spanning cysteine to phenylalanine, the CDR3 consists of 13 amino acids. Only the CDR3 DNA stays, 39 bases, in frame from base 1. The V end loses 6 bases and the J end loses 2 bases, and a stretch of 10 bases separates them. CDR1 and CDR2, looked up from the germline V gene (reference sequence), are SEHNR and FQNEAQ. The same DNA, extracted from blood mononuclear cells, served for both the TCR sequencing and the STAT3 sequencing. The rearranged chain carries TRBV7-9 and TRBJ1-2; TRBD1 could be the D gene, as 6 bases match. The sequence was collected from a man between 60 and 75 years old with T-cell large granular lymphocyte leukemia. Some clones in this sample may be carry-over from other donors' samples. The age is the age at diagnosis. The specimen was peripheral blood mononuclear cells. CDR3 loop: CASSRGQNYGYTF. The nucleotide sequence reads TGTGCCAGCAGTCGAGGACAGAACTATGGCTACACCTTC.